This TCR beta chain appears in the sequencing data of a study of T cell repertoires in cytomegalovirus infection. Comments on this clonotype: Its antigen is currently unknown.

Between the trimmed V and J ends, which lost 2 bases and 3 bases, there was a span of 10 bases. CDR1 is MNHEY and CDR2 is SVGEGT in the germline V gene. The CDR3 is made up of 14 amino acids. TCRdb re-called the reads through MiXCR, storing one row per CDR3 protein. The repertoire holds some 590,000 distinct CDR3 sequences, with 35% to 50% as singletons. The sample in question was cultured PBMCs, obtained from culture after CMV antigen stimulation. This receptor was obtained from a human donor in good health (CMV status not recorded). Some clones in this sample may be carry-over from other donors' samples. The V call is TRBV6-2 or TRBV6-3, the J call TRBJ2-5; D call uncertain. The CDR3 spells CASSYGGLEETQYF. CDR3 nucleotide sequence: TGTGCCAGCAGTTACGGCGGTCTTGAAGAGACCCAGTACTTC.